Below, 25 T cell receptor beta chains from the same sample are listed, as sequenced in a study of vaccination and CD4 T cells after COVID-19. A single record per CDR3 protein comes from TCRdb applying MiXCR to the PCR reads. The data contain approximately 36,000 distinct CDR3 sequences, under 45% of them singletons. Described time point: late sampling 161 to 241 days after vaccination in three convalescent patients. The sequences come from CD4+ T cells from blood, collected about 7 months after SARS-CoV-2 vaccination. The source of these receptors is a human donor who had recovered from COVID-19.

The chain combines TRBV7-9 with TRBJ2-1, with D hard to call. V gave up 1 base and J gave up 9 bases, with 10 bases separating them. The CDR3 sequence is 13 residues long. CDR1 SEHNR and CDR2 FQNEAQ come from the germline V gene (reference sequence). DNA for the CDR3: TGTGCCAGCAGCTTAGTTTCTTCCGCTGAGCAGTTCTTC. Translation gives CASSLVSSAEQFF.

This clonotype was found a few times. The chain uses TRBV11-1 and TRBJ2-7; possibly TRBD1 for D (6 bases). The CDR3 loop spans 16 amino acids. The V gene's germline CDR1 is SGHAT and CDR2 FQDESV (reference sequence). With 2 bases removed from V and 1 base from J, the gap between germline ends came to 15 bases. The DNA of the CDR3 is TGTGCCAGCAGCTTAAACAGAGCAGGGGTATCCTACGAGCAGTACTTC. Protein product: CASSLNRAGVSYEQYF.

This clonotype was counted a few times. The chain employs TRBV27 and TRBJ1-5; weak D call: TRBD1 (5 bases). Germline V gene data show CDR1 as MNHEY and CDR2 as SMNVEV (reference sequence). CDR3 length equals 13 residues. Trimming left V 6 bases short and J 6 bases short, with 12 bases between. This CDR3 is CASSQTVSQPQHF. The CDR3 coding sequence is TGTGCCAGCAGCCAGACAGTCTCTCAGCCCCAGCATTTT.

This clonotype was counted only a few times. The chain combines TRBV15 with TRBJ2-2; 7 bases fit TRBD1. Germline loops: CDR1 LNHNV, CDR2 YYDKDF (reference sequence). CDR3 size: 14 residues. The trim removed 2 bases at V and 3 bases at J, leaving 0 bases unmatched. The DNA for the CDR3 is TGTGCCACCAGCAGACAGGGGGACACCGGGGAGCTGTTTTTT. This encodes CATSRQGDTGELFF.

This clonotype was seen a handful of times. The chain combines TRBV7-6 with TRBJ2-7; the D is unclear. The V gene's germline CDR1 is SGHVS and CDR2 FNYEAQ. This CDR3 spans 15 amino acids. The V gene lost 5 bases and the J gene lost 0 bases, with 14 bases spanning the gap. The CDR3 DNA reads TGTGCCAGCAGCCTTTACAGAGGATCCTCCTACGAGCAGTACTTC. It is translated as CASSLYRGSSYEQYF.

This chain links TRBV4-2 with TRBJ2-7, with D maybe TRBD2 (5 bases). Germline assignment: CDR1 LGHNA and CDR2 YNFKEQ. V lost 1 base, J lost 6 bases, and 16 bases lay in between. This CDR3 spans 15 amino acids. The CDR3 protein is CASSQVTSEPGEQYF. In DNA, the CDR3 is TGTGCCAGCAGCCAAGTAACTAGTGAACCTGGCGAGCAGTACTTC.

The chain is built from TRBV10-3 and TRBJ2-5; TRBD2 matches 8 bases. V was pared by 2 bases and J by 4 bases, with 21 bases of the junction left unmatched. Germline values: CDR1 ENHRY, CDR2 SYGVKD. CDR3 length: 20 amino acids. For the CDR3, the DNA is TGTGCCATCAGTGAGCCAAAGGGACTAGTGAGTCCCAAAGAGGGAGAGACCCAGTACTTC. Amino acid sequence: CAISEPKGLVSPKEGETQYF.

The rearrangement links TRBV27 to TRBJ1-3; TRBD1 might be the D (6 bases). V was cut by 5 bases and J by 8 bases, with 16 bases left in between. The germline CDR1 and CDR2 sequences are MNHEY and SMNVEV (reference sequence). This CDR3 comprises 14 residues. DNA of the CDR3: TGTGCCAGCAGTCAGAGGGGCAGGGGTTACACCATATATTTT. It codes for CASSQRGRGYTIYF.

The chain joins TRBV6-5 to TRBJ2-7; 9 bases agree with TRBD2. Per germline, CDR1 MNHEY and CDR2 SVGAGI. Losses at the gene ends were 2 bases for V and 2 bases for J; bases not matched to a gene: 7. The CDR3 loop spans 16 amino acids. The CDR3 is CASSYAGLALTYEQYF. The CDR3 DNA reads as TGTGCCAGCAGTTACGCCGGACTAGCGTTAACCTACGAGCAGTACTTC.

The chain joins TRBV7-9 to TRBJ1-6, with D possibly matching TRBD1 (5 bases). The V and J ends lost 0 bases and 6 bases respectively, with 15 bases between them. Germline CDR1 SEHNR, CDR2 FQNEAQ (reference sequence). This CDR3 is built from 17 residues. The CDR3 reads CASSLATGTARNSPLHF. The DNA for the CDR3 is TGTGCCAGCAGCTTAGCCACCGGGACCGCCCGTAATTCACCCCTCCACTTT.

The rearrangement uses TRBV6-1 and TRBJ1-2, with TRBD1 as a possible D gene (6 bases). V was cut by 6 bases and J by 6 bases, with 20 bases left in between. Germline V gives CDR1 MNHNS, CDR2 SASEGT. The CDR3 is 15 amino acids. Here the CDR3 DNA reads TGTGCCAGCAGCAGGGAGACGGAGGGGGTTGATGGCTACACCTTC. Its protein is CASSRETEGVDGYTF.

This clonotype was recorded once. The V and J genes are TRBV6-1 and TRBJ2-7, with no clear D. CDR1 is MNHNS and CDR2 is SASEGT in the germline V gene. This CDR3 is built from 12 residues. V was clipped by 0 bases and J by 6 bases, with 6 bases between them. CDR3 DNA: TGTGCCAGCAGTGAAGCCCTACGCGAGCAGTACTTC. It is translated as CASSEALREQYF.

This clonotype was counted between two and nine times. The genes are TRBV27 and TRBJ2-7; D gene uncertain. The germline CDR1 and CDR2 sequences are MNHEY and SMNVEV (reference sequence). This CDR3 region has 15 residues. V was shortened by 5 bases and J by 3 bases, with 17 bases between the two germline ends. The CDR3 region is CASSLPGRFGYEQYF. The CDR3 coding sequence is TGTGCCAGCAGTCTCCCAGGACGGTTTGGCTACGAGCAGTACTTC.

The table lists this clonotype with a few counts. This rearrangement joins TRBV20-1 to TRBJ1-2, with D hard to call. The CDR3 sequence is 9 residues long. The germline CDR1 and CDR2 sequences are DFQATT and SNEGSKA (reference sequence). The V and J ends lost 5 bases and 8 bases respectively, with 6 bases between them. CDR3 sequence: CSAPDGYTF. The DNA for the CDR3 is TGCAGTGCTCCGGACGGCTACACCTTC.

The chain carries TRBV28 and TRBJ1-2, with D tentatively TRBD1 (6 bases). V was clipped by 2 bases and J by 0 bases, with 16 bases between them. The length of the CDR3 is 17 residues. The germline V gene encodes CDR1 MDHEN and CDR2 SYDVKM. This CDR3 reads CASSLIAGESPNYGYTF. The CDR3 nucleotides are TGTGCCAGCAGTTTAATTGCAGGGGAATCACCTAACTATGGCTACACCTTC.

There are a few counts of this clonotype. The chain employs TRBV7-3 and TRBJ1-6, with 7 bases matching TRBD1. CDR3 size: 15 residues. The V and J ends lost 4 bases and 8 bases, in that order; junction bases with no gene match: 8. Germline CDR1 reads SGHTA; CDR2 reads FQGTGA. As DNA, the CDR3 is TGTGCCAGCAGCTCGACGGGACAGTGGTATTCACCCCTCCACTTT. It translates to CASSSTGQWYSPLHF.

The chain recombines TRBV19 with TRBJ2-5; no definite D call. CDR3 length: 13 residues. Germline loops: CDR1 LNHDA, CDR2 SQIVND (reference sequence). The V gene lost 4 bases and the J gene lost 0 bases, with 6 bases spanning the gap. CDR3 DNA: TGTGCCAGTAGTACAGTGAACCAAGAGACCCAGTACTTC. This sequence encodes CASSTVNQETQYF.

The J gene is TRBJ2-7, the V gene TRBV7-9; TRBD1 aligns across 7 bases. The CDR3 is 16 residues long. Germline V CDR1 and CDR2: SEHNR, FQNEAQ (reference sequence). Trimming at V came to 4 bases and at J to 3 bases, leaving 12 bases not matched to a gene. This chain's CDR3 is CASSSPQGPTDYEQYF. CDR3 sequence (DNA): TGTGCCAGCAGCTCACCACAGGGGCCAACTGACTACGAGCAGTACTTC.

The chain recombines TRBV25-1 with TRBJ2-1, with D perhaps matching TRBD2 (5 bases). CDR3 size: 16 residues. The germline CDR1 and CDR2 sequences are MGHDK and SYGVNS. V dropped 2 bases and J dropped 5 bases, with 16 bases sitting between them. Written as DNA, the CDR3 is TGTGCCAGCAGTGAACCCCTAGCAGCCGGGAACAATGAGCAGTTCTTC. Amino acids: CASSEPLAAGNNEQFF.

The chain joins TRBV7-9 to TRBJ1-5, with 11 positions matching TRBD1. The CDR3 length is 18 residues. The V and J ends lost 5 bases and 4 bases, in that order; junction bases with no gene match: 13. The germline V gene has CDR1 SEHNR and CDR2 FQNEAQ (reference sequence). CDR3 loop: CASSPRVWDRGGNQPQHF. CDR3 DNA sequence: TGTGCCAGCAGCCCAAGGGTATGGGACAGGGGGGGAAATCAGCCCCAGCATTTT.

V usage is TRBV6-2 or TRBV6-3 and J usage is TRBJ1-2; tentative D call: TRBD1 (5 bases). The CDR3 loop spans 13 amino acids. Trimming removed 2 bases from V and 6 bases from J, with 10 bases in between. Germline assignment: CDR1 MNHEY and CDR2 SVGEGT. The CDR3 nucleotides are TGTGCCAGCAGTTACGAGAGGGGTCATGGCTACACCTTC. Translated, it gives CASSYERGHGYTF.

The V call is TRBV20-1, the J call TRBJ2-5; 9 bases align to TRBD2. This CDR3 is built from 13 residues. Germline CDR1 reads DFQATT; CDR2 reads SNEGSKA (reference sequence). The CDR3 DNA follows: TGCAGCCAAAGCGGGAGGTTTGGAGAGACCCAGTACTTC. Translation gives CSQSGRFGETQYF.

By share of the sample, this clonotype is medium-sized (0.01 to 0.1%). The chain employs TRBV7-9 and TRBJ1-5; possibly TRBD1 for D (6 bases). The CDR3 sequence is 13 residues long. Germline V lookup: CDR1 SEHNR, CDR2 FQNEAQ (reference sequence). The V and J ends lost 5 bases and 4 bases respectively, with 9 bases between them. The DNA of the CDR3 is TGTGCCAGCAGCCAGGACAGTAATCAGCCCCAGCATTTT. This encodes CASSQDSNQPQHF. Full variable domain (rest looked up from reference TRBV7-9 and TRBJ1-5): DTGVSQNPRHKITKRGQNVTFRCDPISEHNRLYWYRQTLGQGPEFLTYFQNEAQLEKSRLLSDRFSAERPKGSFSTLEIQRTEQGDSAMYLCASSQDSNQPQHFGDGTRLSIL.

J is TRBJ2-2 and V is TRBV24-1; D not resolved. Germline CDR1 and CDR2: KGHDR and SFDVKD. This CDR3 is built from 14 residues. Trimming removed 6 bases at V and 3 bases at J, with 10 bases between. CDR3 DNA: TGTGCCACCAGTTACAGTAGGGACACCGGGGAGCTGTTTTTT. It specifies CATSYSRDTGELFF.

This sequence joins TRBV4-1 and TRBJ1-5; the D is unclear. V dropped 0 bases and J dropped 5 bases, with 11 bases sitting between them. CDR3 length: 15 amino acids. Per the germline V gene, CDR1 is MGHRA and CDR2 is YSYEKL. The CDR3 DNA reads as TGCGCCAGCAGCCAAGACTCAGACGTCGATCAGCCCCAGCATTTT. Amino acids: CASSQDSDVDQPQHF.